The rows below give T cell receptor beta chains drawn from one sample of a study of shared clonotypes between healthy human individuals. Sequencing was performed with immunoSEQ multiplex PCR; in TCRdb, only in-frame clones are kept and a portion is missing. The data show around 2,100,000 clones, about 94% seen once. Sequenced material: naive CD8+ T cells sorted from blood. The receptors derive from a man between 18 and 35 years old in good health. The CDR3 runs from the conserved cysteine through the conserved F or W. The order of the fields is V gene, J gene, CDR3 protein.

>TRBV5-4|TRBJ1-2
CASSLAQQMGYTF
>TRBV5-6|TRBJ1-4
CASSLAGAGYSGKNEKLFF
>TRBV4-3|TRBJ2-1
CASSQDHWRDSSYNEQFF
>TRBV2|TRBJ2-7
CASSGTNTDTLDYEQYF
>TRBV27|TRBJ1-5
CASSLSAGAGSQPQHF
>TRBV29-1|TRBJ1-2
CSVEAWPTNYGYTF
>TRBV6-5|TRBJ1-2
CASSYSSGLKTWGYTF
>TRBV15|TRBJ2-1
CATRPTPGTRDNEQFF
>TRBV30|TRBJ1-2
CAWSEGNYGYTF
>TRBV19|TRBJ2-1
CASRLLAGEFIGEQFF
>TRBV10-2|TRBJ1-1
CASNTGAGNTEAFF
>TRBV5-1|TRBJ2-5
CASSLGPSGGYQETQYF
>TRBV6-6|TRBJ2-7
CATVSDSYEQYF
>TRBV5-4|TRBJ2-2
CASSYGGLITGELFF
>TRBV5-5|TRBJ2-3
CASSYTTDTQYF
>TRBV15|TRBJ1-5
CATSRESGINDQPQHF
>TRBV5-1|TRBJ2-1
CASSLRINEQFF
>TRBV25-1|TRBJ2-7
CASSFLAEQYF
>TRBV9|TRBJ2-2
CASSDTGITGELFF
>TRBV21-1|TRBJ1-1
CASSKRGEAFF
>TRBV7-6|TRBJ2-7
CASSAHPPLSGSEQYF
>TRBV7-9|TRBJ1-4
CASTPWGGPNEKLFF
>TRBV5-6|TRBJ2-7
CASSAPGTVYEQYF
>TRBV4-3|TRBJ2-1
CASSQDWTSPAYNEQFF
>TRBV27|TRBJ2-7
CASSLWASGLDEQYF
>TRBV27|TRBJ1-1
CASSLAGRPEAFF
>TRBV7-6|TRBJ1-2
CASSSGQGANYGYTF
>TRBV5-1|TRBJ2-1
CASSLEGGLNEQFF
>TRBV28|TRBJ1-2
CASSMDRTYGYTF
>TRBV7-9|TRBJ2-3
CASSGLGTGYPDTQYF
>TRBV4-1|TRBJ1-6
CASSQDDHSGSPLHF
>TRBV10-3|TRBJ2-7
CAISDSGTGLGYF
>TRBV28|TRBJ2-1
CASTWGGGLVDEQFF
>TRBV10-3|TRBJ2-3
CAISEGTSDTQYF
>TRBV6-6|TRBJ2-1
CASSYGLVSEQFF
>TRBV11-2|TRBJ2-2
CASRPIQRLQPGELFF
>TRBV12-2|TRBJ1-1
CASRLSRDRATEAFF
>TRBV7-9|TRBJ2-3
CASSLETGLSTDTQYF
>TRBV9|TRBJ2-5
CASSVDGVHQETQYF
>TRBV6-1|TRBJ2-6
CASSETGGANVLTF
>TRBV7-9|TRBJ2-3
CASSPDRGDTQYF
>TRBV2|TRBJ1-3
CASSARTASSGNTIYF